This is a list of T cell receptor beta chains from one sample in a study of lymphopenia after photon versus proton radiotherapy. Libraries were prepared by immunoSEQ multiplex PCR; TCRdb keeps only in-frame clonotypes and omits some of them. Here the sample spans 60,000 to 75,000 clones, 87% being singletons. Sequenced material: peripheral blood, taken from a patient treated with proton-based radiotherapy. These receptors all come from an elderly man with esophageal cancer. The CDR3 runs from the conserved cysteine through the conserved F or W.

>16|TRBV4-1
CASSLASGTSADTQYF
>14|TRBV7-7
CASSLAVGLIPQYF
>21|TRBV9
CASSPRGADRAEFATNEKLFF
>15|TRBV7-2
CASSYTGGNTGELFF
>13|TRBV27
CASSSSSIYEQYF
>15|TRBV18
CASSLNRGQGEKLFF
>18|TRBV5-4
CASSLMGLAGSYTDTQYF
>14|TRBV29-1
CSVRRLAGAETQYF
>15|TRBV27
CASTTRDRVLDEQYF
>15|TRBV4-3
CASSLGPGAEETQYF
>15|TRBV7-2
CASSLLGGPLFEQFF
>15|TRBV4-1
CASSPGAVGEGGYTF
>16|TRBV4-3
CASSRSGGLTNEKLFF
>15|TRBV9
CASSVGREATEKLFF
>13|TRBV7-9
CASIGTPDYEQFF
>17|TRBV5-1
CASSLKVTGGMDEKLFF
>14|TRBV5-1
CASCLTGGDYGYTF
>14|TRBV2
CASSDGGLDYGYTF
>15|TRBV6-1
CASSEKGNSYNEQFF
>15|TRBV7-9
CASSWERTGQETQYF
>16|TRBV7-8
CASSLLLAGFQETQYF
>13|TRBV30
CAWSSGRTDTQYF
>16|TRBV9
CASSAVSGRARETQYF
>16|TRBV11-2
CASSITLGQANTEAFF
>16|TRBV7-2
CASSAGTLRSSETQYF
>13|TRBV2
CASIRGVNTEAFF
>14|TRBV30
CAWTFTGLNTEAFF
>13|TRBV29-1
CSGHTGLQETQYF
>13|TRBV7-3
CASSSHREGSQYF
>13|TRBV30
CAWSWQQNTEAFF
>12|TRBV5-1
CASSPPGETQYF
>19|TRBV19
CASSSTDEASFRGTGELFF
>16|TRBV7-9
CASSLEVWVEYTEAFF
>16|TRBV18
CASSPEGMGVNNEQFF
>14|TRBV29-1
CSARGQGGRDEQFF
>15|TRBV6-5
CASSYGGQGNQPQHF
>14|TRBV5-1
CASRLWASTDTQYF
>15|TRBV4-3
CASSQRRGIDQPQHF
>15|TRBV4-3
CASSHRAGGGETQYF
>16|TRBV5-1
CASSLDPRGLDSPLHF
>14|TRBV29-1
CSVEGRTDTDTQYF
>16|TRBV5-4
CASSLHTTGGTDTQYF
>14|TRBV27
CATSWDGSTPEAFF
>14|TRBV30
CAWSVSSGTYEQYF
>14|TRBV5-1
CASSLEGTNYGYTF